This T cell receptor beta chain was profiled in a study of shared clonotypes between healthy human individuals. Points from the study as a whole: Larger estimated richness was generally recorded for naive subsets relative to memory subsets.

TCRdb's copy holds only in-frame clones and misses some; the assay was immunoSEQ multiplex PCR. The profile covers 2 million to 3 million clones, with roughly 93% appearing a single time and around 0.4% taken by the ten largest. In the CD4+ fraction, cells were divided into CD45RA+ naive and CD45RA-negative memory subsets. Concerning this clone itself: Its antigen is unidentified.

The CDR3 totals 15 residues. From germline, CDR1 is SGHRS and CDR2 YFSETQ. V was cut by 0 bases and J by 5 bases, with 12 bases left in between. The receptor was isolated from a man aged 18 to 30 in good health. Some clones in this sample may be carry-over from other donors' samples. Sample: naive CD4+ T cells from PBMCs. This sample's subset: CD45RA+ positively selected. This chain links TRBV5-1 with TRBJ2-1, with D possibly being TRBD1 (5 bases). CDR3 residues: CASSLVGLENNEQFF. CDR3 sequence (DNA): TGCGCCAGCAGCTTGGTGGGGCTAGAAAACAATGAGCAGTTCTTC.